This TCR beta chain was captured by sequencing in a study of blood T cell repertoires in COVID-19. The CDR3 spans 17 residues. The germline CDR1 and CDR2 sequences are MDHEN and SYDVKM. V gave up 2 bases and J gave up 2 bases, with 18 bases separating them. Clones were read by immunoSEQ multiplex PCR, and TCRdb kept only the in-frame ones, dropping some. The profile shows approximately 70,000 clones, about 91% of them singletons. The V gene is TRBV28, the J gene TRBJ1-1; D may be TRBD1 (5 bases). This sequence was found in a woman between 65 and 79 years old with acute or convalescent COVID-19. Specimen: peripheral blood. Here the CDR3 DNA reads TGTGCCAGCAGTTTACTCCTCGGGGGGGGGTCCAACACTGAAGCTTTCTTT. This sequence encodes CASSLLLGGGSNTEAFF.